This T cell receptor beta chain emerged from a study of blood T cell repertoires in COVID-19. About the study: PBMCs, B-cell-depleted T cells, or T cells provided the cDNA or gDNA that made up the material.

V gave up 10 bases and J gave up 4 bases, with 20 bases separating them. This CDR3 is built from 14 residues. Germline V lookup: CDR1 LNHDA, CDR2 SQIVND (reference sequence). Original handling: Counts of nucleated cells, estimated from reference gene primer amplification, were obtained. TCRdb's table, derived via immunoSEQ multiplex PCR, lists solely in-frame clones and lacks some. The DNA gave D and trimming, while V, J and clone size come from that table. The sample contains over 90,000 clones, roughly 87% of which appear only once. The source of this sequence is a human donor in a cohort sampled during active COVID-19. The sequencing sample was made of peripheral blood. V gene TRBV19 combines with J gene TRBJ2-7; weak D call: TRBD1 (6 bases). CDR3 sequence: CATHDPLQGYEQYF. The CDR3, as DNA: TGTGCCACCCACGACCCGCTACAGGGTTACGAGCAGTACTTC.